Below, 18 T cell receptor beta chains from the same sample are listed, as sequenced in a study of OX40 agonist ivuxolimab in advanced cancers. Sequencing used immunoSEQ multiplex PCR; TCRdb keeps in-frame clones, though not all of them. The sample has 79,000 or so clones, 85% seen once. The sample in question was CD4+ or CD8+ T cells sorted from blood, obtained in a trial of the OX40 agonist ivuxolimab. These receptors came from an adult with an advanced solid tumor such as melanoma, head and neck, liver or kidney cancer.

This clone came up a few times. The CDR3 DNA sequence: TGTGCCTGGTTGCGGGGGCCTCGATCCCACACTGAAGCTTTCTTT. Translating it yields CAWLRGPRSHTEAFF. This rearrangement joins TRBV30 to TRBJ1-1, with TRBD1 as a possible D gene (6 bases). Trimming stripped 5 bases from V and 3 bases from J, with 19 bases between. The germline V gene has CDR1 GTSNPN and CDR2 SVGIG (reference sequence). This CDR3 is 15 amino acids long. The entire variable domain, with the rest obtained from reference TRBV30 and TRBJ1-1, is as follows: SQTIHQWPATLVQPVGSPLSLECTVEGTSNPNLYWYRQAAGRGLQLLFYSVGIGQISSEVPQNLSASRPQDRQFILSSKKLLLSDSGFYLCAWLRGPRSHTEAFFGQGTRLTVV.

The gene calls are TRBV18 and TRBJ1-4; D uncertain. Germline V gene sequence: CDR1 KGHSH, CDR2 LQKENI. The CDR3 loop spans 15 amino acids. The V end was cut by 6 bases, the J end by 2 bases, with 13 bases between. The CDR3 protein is CASSELTGTNEKLFF. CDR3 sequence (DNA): TGTGCCAGCTCGGAATTGACGGGTACTAATGAAAAACTGTTTTTT.

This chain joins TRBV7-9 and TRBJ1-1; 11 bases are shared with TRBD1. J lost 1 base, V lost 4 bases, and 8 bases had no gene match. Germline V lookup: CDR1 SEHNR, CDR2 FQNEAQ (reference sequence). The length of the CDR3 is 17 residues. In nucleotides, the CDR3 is TGTGCCAGCAGCTGGCCGAGGGACAGGGGGTGGAACACTGAAGCTTTCTTT. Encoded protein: CASSWPRDRGWNTEAFF. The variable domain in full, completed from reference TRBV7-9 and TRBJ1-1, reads DTGVSQNPRHKITKRGQNVTFRCDPISEHNRLYWYRQTLGQGPEFLTYFQNEAQLEKSRLLSDRFSAERPKGSFSTLEIQRTEQGDSAMYLCASSWPRDRGWNTEAFFGQGTRLTVV.

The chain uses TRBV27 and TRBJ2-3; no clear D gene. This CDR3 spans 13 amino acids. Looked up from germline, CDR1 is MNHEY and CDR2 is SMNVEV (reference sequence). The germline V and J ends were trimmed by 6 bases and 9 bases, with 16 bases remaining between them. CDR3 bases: TGTGCCAGCAGCCCCCTCGACATCGTCACGCAGTATTTT. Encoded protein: CASSPLDIVTQYF.

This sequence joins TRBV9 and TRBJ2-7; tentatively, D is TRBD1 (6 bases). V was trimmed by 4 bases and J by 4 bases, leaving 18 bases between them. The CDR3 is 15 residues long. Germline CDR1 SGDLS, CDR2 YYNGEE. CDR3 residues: CASSYDPGHTYEQYF. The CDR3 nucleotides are TGTGCCAGCAGCTACGACCCGGGACACACTTACGAGCAGTACTTC.

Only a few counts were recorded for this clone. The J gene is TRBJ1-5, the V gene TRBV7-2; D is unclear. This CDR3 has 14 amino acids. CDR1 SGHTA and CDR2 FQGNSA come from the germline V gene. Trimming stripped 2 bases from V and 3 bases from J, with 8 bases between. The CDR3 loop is CASSLNVYNQPQHF. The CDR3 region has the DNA TGTGCCAGCAGCTTAAACGTGTACAATCAGCCCCAGCATTTT.

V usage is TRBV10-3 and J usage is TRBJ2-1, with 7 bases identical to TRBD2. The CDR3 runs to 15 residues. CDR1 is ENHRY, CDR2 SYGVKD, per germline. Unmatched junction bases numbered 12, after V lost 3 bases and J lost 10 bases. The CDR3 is CAISEGFPEGGEQFF. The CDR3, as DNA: TGTGCCATCAGTGAAGGGTTCCCAGAGGGAGGGGAGCAGTTCTTC.

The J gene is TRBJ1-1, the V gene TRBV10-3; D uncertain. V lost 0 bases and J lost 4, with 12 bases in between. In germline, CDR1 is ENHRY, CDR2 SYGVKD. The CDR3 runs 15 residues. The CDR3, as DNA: TGTGCCATCAGTGAGTCGATTTCCCCCCCCACTGAAGCTTTCTTT. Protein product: CAISESISPPTEAFF.

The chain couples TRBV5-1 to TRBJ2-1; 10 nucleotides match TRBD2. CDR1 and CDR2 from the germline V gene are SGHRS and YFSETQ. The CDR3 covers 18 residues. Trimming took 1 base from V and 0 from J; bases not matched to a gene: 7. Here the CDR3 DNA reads TGCGCCAGCAGCTTGCGTAGCGGGGGGCCGAGCTCCTACAATGAGCAGTTCTTC. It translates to CASSLRSGGPSSYNEQFF.

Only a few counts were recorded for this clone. The CDR3 sequence: CAWSRQGSRGGYTF. The DNA of the CDR3 is TGTGCCTGGAGTCGACAGGGGAGTCGGGGGGGCTACACCTTC. This chain connects TRBV30 to TRBJ1-2; 8 bases map to TRBD1. Germline loops: CDR1 GTSNPN, CDR2 SVGIG (reference sequence). There are 14 residues in the CDR3. After removal of 2 bases from V and 8 bases from J, the junction contained 10 bases not matched to a gene.

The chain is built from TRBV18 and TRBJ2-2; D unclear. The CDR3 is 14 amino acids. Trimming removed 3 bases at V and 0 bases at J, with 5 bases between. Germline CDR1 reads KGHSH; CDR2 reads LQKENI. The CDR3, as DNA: TGTGCCAGCTCACCCCCCTCGAACACCGGGGAGCTGTTTTTT. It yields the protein CASSPPSNTGELFF.

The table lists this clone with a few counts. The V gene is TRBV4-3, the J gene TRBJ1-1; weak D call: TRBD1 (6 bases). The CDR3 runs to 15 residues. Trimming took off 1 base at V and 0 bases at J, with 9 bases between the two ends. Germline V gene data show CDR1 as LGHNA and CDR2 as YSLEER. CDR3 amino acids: CASSQGTGMNTEAFF. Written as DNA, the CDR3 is TGCGCCAGCAGCCAAGGAACAGGGATGAACACTGAAGCTTTCTTT.

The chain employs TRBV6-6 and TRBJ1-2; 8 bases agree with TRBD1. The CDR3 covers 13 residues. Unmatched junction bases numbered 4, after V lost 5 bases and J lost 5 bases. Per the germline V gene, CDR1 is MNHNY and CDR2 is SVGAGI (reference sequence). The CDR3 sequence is CASSRGQEYGYTF. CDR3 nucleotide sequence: TGTGCCAGCAGTCGGGGACAGGAGTATGGCTACACCTTC.

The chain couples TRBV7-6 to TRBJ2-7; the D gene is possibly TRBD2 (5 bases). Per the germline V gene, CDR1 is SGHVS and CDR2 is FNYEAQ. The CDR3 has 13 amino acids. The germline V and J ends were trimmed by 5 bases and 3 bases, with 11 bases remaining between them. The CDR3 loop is CASSPGEHYEQYF. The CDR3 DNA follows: TGTGCCAGCAGCCCCGGGGAACACTACGAGCAGTACTTC.

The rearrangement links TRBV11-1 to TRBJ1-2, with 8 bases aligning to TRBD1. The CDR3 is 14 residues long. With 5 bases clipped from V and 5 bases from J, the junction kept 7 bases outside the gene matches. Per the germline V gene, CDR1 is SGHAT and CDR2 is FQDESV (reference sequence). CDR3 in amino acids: CASSPRTGKYGYTF. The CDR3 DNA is TGTGCCAGCAGCCCAAGGACAGGGAAGTATGGCTACACCTTC. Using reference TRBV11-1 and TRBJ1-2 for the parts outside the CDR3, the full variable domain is EAEVAQSPRYKITEKSQAVAFWCDPISGHATLYWYRQILGQGPELLVQFQDESVVDDSQLPKDRFSAERLKGVDSTLKIQPAELGDSAMYLCASSPRTGKYGYTFGSGTRLTVV.

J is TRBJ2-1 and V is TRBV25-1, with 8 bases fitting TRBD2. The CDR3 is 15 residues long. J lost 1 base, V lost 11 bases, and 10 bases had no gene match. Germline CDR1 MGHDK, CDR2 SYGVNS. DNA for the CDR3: TGTGCCGGTGCAACTAGCGGTGGTTCCTACAATGAGCAGTTCTTC. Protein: CAGATSGGSYNEQFF.

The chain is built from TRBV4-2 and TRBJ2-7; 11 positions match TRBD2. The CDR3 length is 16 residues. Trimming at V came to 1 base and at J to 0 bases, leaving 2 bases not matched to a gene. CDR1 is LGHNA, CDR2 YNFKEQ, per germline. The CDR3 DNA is TGTGCCAGCAGCCAAGGAGGGACTAGCGGCTCCTACGAGCAGTACTTC. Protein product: CASSQGGTSGSYEQYF.

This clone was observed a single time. The CDR3 reads CASSSSEWDHGYTF. For the CDR3, the DNA is TGTGCCAGCAGCTCATCGGAGTGGGATCATGGCTACACCTTC. The chain joins TRBV7-8 to TRBJ1-2; D call uncertain. Germline CDR1 is SGHVS and CDR2 is FQNEAQ. The ends were cut back, 4 bases at V and 6 bases at J, with 15 bases in the middle. The CDR3 loop spans 14 amino acids.